The 27 T cell receptor beta chains below were found in one sample sequenced in a study of blood T cell repertoires in COVID-19. The data were produced by immunoSEQ multiplex PCR, yet TCRdb's version contains in-frame clones alone and is incomplete. The sample has about 86,000 clones, around four fifths seen once. Sequenced sample: peripheral blood. The receptors derive from a man aged 50-60 years with acute or convalescent COVID-19.

A few counts support this clone. The chain joins TRBV9 to TRBJ2-7; no clear D. From germline, CDR1 is SGDLS and CDR2 YYNGEE. The CDR3 has 15 residues. The V gene lost 2 bases and the J gene lost 4 bases, with 16 bases spanning the gap. CDR3 protein: CASSVSPAEWYEQYF. The CDR3 DNA reads TGTGCCAGCAGCGTTTCCCCCGCGGAGTGGTACGAGCAGTACTTC.

The table lists this clone with a few counts. The chain carries TRBV18 and TRBJ1-1; 7 nucleotides agree with TRBD1. With 5 bases clipped from V and 4 bases from J, the junction kept 7 bases outside the gene matches. Germline V gives CDR1 KGHSH, CDR2 LQKENI. The length of the CDR3 is 14 residues. In DNA, the CDR3 is TGTGCCAGCTCATTGCGGACAGGTAGCACTGAAGCTTTCTTT. It yields the protein CASSLRTGSTEAFF. The whole variable domain, filled in from reference TRBV18 and TRBJ1-1, reads NAGVMQNPRHLVRRRGQEARLRCSPMKGHSHVYWYRQLPEEGLKFMVYLQKENIIDESGMPKERFSAEFPKEGPSILRIQQVVRGDSAAYFCASSLRTGSTEAFFGQGTRLTVV.

In its sample, this clone was seen once. This chain links TRBV27 with TRBJ2-7; TRBD2 aligns across 8 bases. This CDR3 region has 16 residues. Germline assignment: CDR1 MNHEY and CDR2 SMNVEV (reference sequence). V gave up 7 bases and J gave up 5 bases; unmatched junction bases: 16. The CDR3 loop reads CASTWNGQREKDEQYF. In nucleotides, the CDR3 is TGTGCCAGCACCTGGAATGGGCAGCGGGAGAAGGACGAGCAGTACTTC.

The rearrangement joins TRBV3-1 (or the pseudogene TRBV3-2) to TRBJ1-6; D perhaps matches TRBD1 (6 bases). The CDR3 contains 18 residues. Germline CDR1 reads LGHDT; CDR2 reads YNNKEL (reference sequence). V lost 1 base and J 3 bases, leaving 16 bases between the germline ends. For the CDR3, the DNA is TGTGCCAGCAGCCAAGGGGGCGGCGGGGGCATCTATAATTCACCCCTCCACTTT. Protein product: CASSQGGGGGIYNSPLHF.

The chain employs TRBV5-1 and TRBJ2-1; 10 bases align to TRBD1. This CDR3 spans 15 amino acids. Per germline, CDR1 SGHRS and CDR2 YFSETQ. V was clipped by 0 bases and J by 6 bases; unmatched bases: 3. The CDR3 nucleotides are TGCGCCAGCAGCTTGGGAGGGGACAGGGGCAATGAGCAGTTCTTC. Its translation: CASSLGGDRGNEQFF.

A single count supports this clone. This chain connects TRBV10-3 to TRBJ2-7; TRBD1 aligns across 9 bases. The CDR3 spans 14 residues. The germline V gene encodes CDR1 ENHRY and CDR2 SYGVKD. Trimming removed 0 bases from V and 6 bases from J; junction bases left unmatched: 3. CDR3 region: CAISESRDRAEQYF. The CDR3 DNA reads TGTGCCATCAGTGAGTCGAGGGACAGGGCCGAGCAGTACTTC.

The V call is TRBV7-2, the J call TRBJ2-1; 7 nucleotides align to TRBD1. The V gene's germline CDR1 is SGHTA and CDR2 FQGNSA. This CDR3 comprises 15 residues. Germline trimming cut 5 bases from V and 2 bases from J; bases unmatched to any gene: 6. The CDR3 bases are TGTGCCAGCAGCCCCCTGACAGGGACCTACAATGAGCAGTTCTTC. The encoded protein is CASSPLTGTYNEQFF.

V gene TRBV5-1 combines with J gene TRBJ1-1; D gene ambiguous. CDR3 size: 17 residues. Trimming removed 4 bases from V and 1 base from J, with 20 bases in between. From germline, CDR1 is SGHRS and CDR2 YFSETQ. The DNA for the CDR3 is TGCGCCAGCAGCCCGGCCCGGGATGGAGCGGCGAACACTGAAGCTTTCTTT. It is translated as CASSPARDGAANTEAFF.

The V gene is TRBV11-2, the J gene TRBJ2-7, with D possibly being TRBD1 (6 bases). Germline lookup yields CDR1 SGHAT and CDR2 FQNNGV. The length of the CDR3 is 15 residues. V was cut by 5 bases and J by 5 bases, with 19 bases left in between. The CDR3 region is CASSQTGHLRNEQYF. The CDR3 coding sequence is TGTGCCAGCAGCCAGACGGGACACTTGAGAAACGAGCAGTACTTC.

The rearrangement links TRBV30 to TRBJ1-5; a weak D match, TRBD1 (6 bases). Germline CDR1 GTSNPN, CDR2 SVGIG (reference sequence). The CDR3 extends over 14 amino acids. V was trimmed by 3 bases and J by 10 bases, leaving 19 bases between them. The CDR3, as DNA: TGTGCCTGGAGCCCTAAGCAGGGGTCCCGACCCCAGCATTTT. Translation gives CAWSPKQGSRPQHF.

J is TRBJ2-6 and V is TRBV7-2; D perhaps matches TRBD1 (6 bases). Deletions cut 6 bases from V and 0 bases from J, with 18 bases between. CDR3 length: 18 amino acids. Germline V CDR1 and CDR2: SGHTA, FQGNSA. Written as DNA, the CDR3 is TGTGCCAGCAGTCCCCACTGGACAGAAAGCTCTGGGGCCAACGTCCTGACTTTC. Residues: CASSPHWTESSGANVLTF.

This chain joins TRBV2 and TRBJ1-3; unclear D gene. The V and J ends lost 5 bases and 4 bases respectively, with 15 bases between them. The CDR3 consists of 15 residues. From germline, CDR1 is SNHLY and CDR2 FYNNEI. CDR3 sequence reads: CASSRGGSSGNTIYF. In DNA, the CDR3 is TGTGCCAGCAGTCGCGGCGGTTCATCGGGAAACACCATATATTTT.

The V gene is TRBV19, the J gene TRBJ1-5; tentative D call: TRBD1 (5 bases). Trimming took off 2 bases at V and 0 bases at J, with 11 bases between the two ends. The CDR3 totals 16 residues. Germline V gene lookup returns CDR1 LNHDA and CDR2 SQIVND (reference sequence). CDR3 coding DNA: TGTGCCAGTAGTATATCCTCAGGGCTTAGCAATCAGCCCCAGCATTTT. This codes for CASSISSGLSNQPQHF.

The chain is built from TRBV4-3 and TRBJ2-6; a weak D match, TRBD2 (6 bases). The CDR3 runs 17 residues. Germline loops: CDR1 LGHNA, CDR2 YSLEER. V lost 1 base to trimming and J lost 0 bases, with 10 bases between them. For the CDR3, the DNA is TGCGCCAGCAGCCAAGCGGGACTCCTCTCTGGGGCCAACGTCCTGACTTTC. Protein product: CASSQAGLLSGANVLTF.

This rearrangement joins TRBV7-2 to TRBJ2-1, with 10 bases that match TRBD2. Germline CDR1 SGHTA, CDR2 FQGNSA. V shed 3 bases and J 6 bases; nucleotides not matched to a gene: 8. The CDR3 extends over 16 amino acids. In DNA, the CDR3 is TGTGCCAGCAGCTTCAGCCGCTCTAGCGGGAGCAATGAGCAGTTCTTC. Translation: CASSFSRSSGSNEQFF.

The genes are TRBV24-1 and TRBJ2-7; 8 bases agree with TRBD1. J gave up 3 bases and V 6 bases, and 3 bases lay outside the gene matches. Germline V gene lookup returns CDR1 KGHDR and CDR2 SFDVKD. This CDR3 has 13 residues. CDR3: CATSSTGGYEQYF. The DNA of the CDR3 is TGTGCCACCAGTTCCACAGGGGGCTACGAGCAGTACTTC.

The V call is TRBV28, the J call TRBJ2-5; a weak D match, TRBD2 (5 bases). The CDR3 extends over 14 amino acids. The V gene's germline CDR1 is MDHEN and CDR2 SYDVKM. V was pared by 7 bases and J by 5 bases, with 17 bases between. The CDR3 nucleotides are TGTGCCAGCACCTCTCCCGGGGTCGGCGAGACCCAGTACTTC. The encoded protein is CASTSPGVGETQYF.

The chain couples TRBV14 to TRBJ2-2, with TRBD1 identical over 7 bases. The length of the CDR3 is 15 residues. Germline-derived CDR1 and CDR2 are SGHDN and FVKESK. V shed 4 bases, J shed 1 base, and the junction held 3 bases outside the gene matches. In DNA form, the CDR3 reads TGTGCCAGCAGCCTCCGGGACAGGAACACCGGGGAGCTGTTTTTT. Translation gives CASSLRDRNTGELFF.

CDR3 residues: CASSTTGGSYNEQFF. For the CDR3, the DNA is TGTGCCAGTAGTACCACAGGGGGCTCCTACAATGAGCAGTTCTTC. The J gene is TRBJ2-1, the V gene TRBV19; 8 bases match TRBD1. Losses at the gene ends were 4 bases for V and 0 bases for J; bases not matched to a gene: 2. In germline, CDR1 is LNHDA, CDR2 SQIVND (reference sequence). The CDR3 totals 15 residues.

The chain uses TRBV5-1 and TRBJ2-7; D gene unclear. The CDR3 totals 14 residues. Germline CDR1 reads SGHRS; CDR2 reads YFSETQ. Between the trimmed V and J ends, which lost 0 bases and 1 base, there was a span of 8 bases. CDR3 in amino acids: CASSLDTLSYEQYF. In DNA form, the CDR3 reads TGCGCCAGCAGCTTGGACACATTATCCTACGAGCAGTACTTC.

The genes are TRBV4-2 and TRBJ2-2; 10 bases match TRBD2. Looked up from germline, CDR1 is LGHNA and CDR2 is YNFKEQ. The CDR3 extends over 15 amino acids. V shed 4 bases, J shed 4 bases, and the junction held 3 bases outside the gene matches. The CDR3 reads CASSPSGSGTGELFF. The DNA of the CDR3 is TGTGCCAGCAGCCCTAGCGGGAGCGGCACCGGGGAGCTGTTTTTT.

Comment on this clone: Different DNA sequences within this sample yield the same CDR3. This chain connects TRBV18 to TRBJ2-5, with 11 bases matching TRBD2. This CDR3 is built from 14 residues. Unmatched junction bases numbered 1, after V lost 3 bases and J lost 4 bases. In germline, CDR1 is KGHSH, CDR2 LQKENI. The DNA of the CDR3 is TGTGCCAGCTCACCGGGGACTAGCGGAGAGACCCAGTACTTC. Its translation is CASSPGTSGETQYF.

This CDR3 reads CASSLVGAGNEQFF. CDR3 DNA: TGTGCCAGCAGCTTAGTGGGGGCTGGGAATGAGCAGTTCTTC. The V call is TRBV7-9, the J call TRBJ2-1; D might be TRBD1 (6 bases). The CDR3 runs to 14 residues. The ends were cut back, 1 base at V and 7 bases at J, with 11 bases in the middle. Per germline, CDR1 SEHNR and CDR2 FQNEAQ (reference sequence).

The chain carries TRBV28 and TRBJ2-5; a possible D gene is TRBD2 (5 bases). This CDR3 region has 13 residues. The germline V gene has CDR1 MDHEN and CDR2 SYDVKM. The V end was cut by 3 bases, the J end by 4 bases, with 9 bases between. The CDR3: CASSFEGGETQYF. The CDR3 DNA is TGTGCCAGCAGTTTTGAGGGCGGAGAGACCCAGTACTTC.

The V and J genes are TRBV4-3 and TRBJ2-3; the D gene is possibly TRBD2 (6 bases). Looked up from germline, CDR1 is LGHNA and CDR2 is YSLEER. V was pared by 0 bases and J by 3 bases, with 13 bases between. This CDR3 region has 16 residues. The CDR3 coding sequence is TGCGCCAGCAGCCAAGATATGGAGGGTTTGACAGATACGCAGTATTTT. Protein: CASSQDMEGLTDTQYF.

This clone has just one count. This chain links TRBV19 with TRBJ2-2; 8 bases are a match to TRBD1. CDR3 length equals 19 residues. The junction had 14 bases not matched to a gene; V was cut back by 2 bases and J by 3 bases. Germline-derived CDR1 and CDR2 are LNHDA and SQIVND (reference sequence). CDR3 amino acids: CASSIRGQAQIIYTGELFF. As DNA, the CDR3 is TGTGCCAGTAGTATAAGGGGACAGGCCCAAATAATTTACACCGGGGAGCTGTTTTTT.

This chain joins TRBV7-2 and TRBJ2-7; 9 bases align to TRBD2. The J segment lost 2 bases and the V segment lost 10 bases, leaving 9 bases of the junction unmatched. Looked up from germline, CDR1 is SGHTA and CDR2 is FQGNSA. This CDR3 is 14 amino acids long. The CDR3, as DNA: TGTGCCACCTGCTCGACTAGCGGTGCCTACGAGCAGTACTTC. This translates into CATCSTSGAYEQYF.